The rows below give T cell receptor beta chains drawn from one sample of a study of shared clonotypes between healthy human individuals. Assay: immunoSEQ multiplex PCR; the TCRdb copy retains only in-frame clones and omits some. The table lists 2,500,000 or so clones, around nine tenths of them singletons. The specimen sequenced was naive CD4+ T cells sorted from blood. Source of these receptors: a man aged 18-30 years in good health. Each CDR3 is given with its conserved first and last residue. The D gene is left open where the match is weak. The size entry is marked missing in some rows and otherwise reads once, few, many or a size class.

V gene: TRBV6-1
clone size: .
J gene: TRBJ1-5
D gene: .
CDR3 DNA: TGTGCCAGCAGTGAAGCTGGTCTTTCGTTGCCCCAGCATTTT
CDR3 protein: CASSEAGLSLPQHF

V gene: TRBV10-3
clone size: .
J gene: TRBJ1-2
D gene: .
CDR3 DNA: TGTGCCATCAGTGACTCTTATGATTTGAACTATGGCTACACCTTC
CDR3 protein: CAISDSYDLNYGYTF

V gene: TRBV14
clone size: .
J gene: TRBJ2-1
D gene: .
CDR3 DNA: TGTGCCAGCAGCCAAGAAATAGCGGCCTCTATCAATGAGCAGTTCTTC
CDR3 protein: CASSQEIAASINEQFF

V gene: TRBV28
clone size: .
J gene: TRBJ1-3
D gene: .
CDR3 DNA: TGTGCCAGCAGTCTCACCGGGGGAGGTGGAAACACCATATATTTT
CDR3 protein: CASSLTGGGGNTIYF

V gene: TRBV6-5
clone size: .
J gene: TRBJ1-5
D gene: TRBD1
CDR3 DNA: TGTGCCAGCAGTTCATCAGACAGGGCGAGTCAGCCCCAGCATTTT
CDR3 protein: CASSSSDRASQPQHF

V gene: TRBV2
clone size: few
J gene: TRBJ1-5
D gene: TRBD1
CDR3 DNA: TGTGCCAGCAGTCCTCAGGGGGGCAATCAGCCCCAGCATTTT
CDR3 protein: CASSPQGGNQPQHF

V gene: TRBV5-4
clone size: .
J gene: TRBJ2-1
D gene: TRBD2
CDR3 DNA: TGTGCCAGCAGCGCGGGACTAGCGGGGGGGCAGGATGAGCAGTTCTTC
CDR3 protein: CASSAGLAGGQDEQFF

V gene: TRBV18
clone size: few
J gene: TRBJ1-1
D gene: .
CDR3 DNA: TGTGCCAGCTCACTTGGCGGTTGGGGGGAAGCTTTCTTT
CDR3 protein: CASSLGGWGEAFF

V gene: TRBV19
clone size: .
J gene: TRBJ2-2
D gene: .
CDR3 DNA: TGTGCCAGTAGTATTAACCCAGCGAGGGTAAGCGGGGAGCTGTTTTTT
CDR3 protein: CASSINPARVSGELFF

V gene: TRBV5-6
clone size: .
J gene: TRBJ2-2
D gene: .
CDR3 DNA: TGTGCCAGCAGCTTGGACCGGGGCACCGGGGAGCTGTTTTTT
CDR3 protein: CASSLDRGTGELFF

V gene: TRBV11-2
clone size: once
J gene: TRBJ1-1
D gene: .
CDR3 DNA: TGTGCCAGCAGCTTATTTGGGGCGGCTGAAGCTTTCTTT
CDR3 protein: CASSLFGAAEAFF

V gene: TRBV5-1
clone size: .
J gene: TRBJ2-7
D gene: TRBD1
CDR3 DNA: TGCGCCAGCAGAGGGACAGGGGGAGATTACGAGCAGTACTTC
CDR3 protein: CASRGTGGDYEQYF

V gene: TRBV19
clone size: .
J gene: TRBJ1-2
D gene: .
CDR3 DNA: TGTGCCAGTAGTATTTACTTCGGCTACACCTTC
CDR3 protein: CASSIYFGYTF

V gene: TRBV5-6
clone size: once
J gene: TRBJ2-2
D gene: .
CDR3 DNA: TGTGCCAGCAGCAAGAACAGGTCTCCTTATACCGGGGAGCTGTTTTTT
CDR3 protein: CASSKNRSPYTGELFF

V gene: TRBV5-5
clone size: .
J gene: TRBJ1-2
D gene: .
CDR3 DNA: TGTGCCAGCAGCCCGGACGCAAACCCTAACTATGGCTACACCTTC
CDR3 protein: CASSPDANPNYGYTF

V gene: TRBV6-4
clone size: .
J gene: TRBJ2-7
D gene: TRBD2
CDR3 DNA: TGTGCCAGCAGTGGGACTAGCGGGAGGTTAGCCTACGAGCAGTACTTC
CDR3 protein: CASSGTSGRLAYEQYF

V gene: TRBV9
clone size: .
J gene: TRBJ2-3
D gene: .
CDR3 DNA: TGTGCCAGCAGCGTAGTTGAGGAGGTGATAGATACGCAGTATTTT
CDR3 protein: CASSVVEEVIDTQYF

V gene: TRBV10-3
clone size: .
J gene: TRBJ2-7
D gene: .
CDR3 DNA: TGTGCCATCAGTGAGTCCACATCCCTGACCTACGAGCAGTACTTC
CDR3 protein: CAISESTSLTYEQYF

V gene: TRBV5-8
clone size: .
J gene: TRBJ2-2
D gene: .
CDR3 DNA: TGTGCCAGCAGCAGGGTAGGGTGGACCGGGGAGCTGTTTTTT
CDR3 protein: CASSRVGWTGELFF

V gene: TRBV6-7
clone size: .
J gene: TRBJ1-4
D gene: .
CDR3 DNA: TGTGCCAGCAACAGTCCGCAGGGAAATGAAAAACTGTTTTTT
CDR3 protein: CASNSPQGNEKLFF

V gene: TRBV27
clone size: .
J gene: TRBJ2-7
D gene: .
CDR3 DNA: TGTGCCAGCAGTTTATCGTGGCAGACTTCCTACGAGCAGTACTTC
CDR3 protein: CASSLSWQTSYEQYF

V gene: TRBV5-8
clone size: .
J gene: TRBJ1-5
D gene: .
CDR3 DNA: TGTGCCAGCACCCCCGGGGACCTTGGCAATCAGCCCCAGCATTTT
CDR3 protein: CASTPGDLGNQPQHF

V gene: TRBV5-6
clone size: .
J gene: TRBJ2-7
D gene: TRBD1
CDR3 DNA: TGTGCCAGCAGCTTCCCGGGACAGCCCTTCGAGCAGTACTTC
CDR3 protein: CASSFPGQPFEQYF

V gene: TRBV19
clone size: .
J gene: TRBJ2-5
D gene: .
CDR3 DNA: TGTGCCAGTAGTCCGACAGCCCAAGAGACCCAGTACTTC
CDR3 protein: CASSPTAQETQYF

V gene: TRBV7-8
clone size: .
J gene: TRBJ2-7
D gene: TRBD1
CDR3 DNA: TGTGCCAGCAGCTCTAACACCGGGACAGGCTACGAGCAGTACTTC
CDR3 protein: CASSSNTGTGYEQYF

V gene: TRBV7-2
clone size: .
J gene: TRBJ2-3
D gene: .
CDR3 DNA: TGTGCCAGCAGCTTACCAGGGGACACACAAGATACGCAGTATTTT
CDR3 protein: CASSLPGDTQDTQYF

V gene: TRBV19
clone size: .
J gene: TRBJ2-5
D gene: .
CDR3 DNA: TGTGCCAGTAGTATAATAGTTAGAGAGACCCAGTACTTC
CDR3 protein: CASSIIVRETQYF

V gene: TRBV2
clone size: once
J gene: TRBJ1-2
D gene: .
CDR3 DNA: TGTGCCAGCAGTAAAGGATCGGCAGGGAGGGTCTATGGCTACACCTTC
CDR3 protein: CASSKGSAGRVYGYTF

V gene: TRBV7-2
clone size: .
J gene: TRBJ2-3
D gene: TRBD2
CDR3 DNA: TGTGCCAGCAGCTACCACAGCGGGAGGACCTCAGATACGCAGTATTTT
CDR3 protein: CASSYHSGRTSDTQYF

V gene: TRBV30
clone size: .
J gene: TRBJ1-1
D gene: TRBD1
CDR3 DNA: TGTGCCTGGAGTCGAAACACAGGGGGCACTGAAGCTTTCTTT
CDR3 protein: CAWSRNTGGTEAFF

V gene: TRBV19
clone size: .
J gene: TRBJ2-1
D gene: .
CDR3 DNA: TGTGCCAGTAGTTTCTTAGGGGCGAAGGCATACAATGAGCAGTTCTTC
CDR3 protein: CASSFLGAKAYNEQFF

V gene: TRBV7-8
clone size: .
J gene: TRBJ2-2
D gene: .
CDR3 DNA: TGTGCCAGCAGCACGACGGGAAACACCGGGGAGCTGTTTTTT
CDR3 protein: CASSTTGNTGELFF

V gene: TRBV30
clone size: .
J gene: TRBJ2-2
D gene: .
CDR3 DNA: TGTGCCTGGAGTGGTCGCCCAACTCTTAACACCGGGGAGCTGTTTTTT
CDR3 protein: CAWSGRPTLNTGELFF

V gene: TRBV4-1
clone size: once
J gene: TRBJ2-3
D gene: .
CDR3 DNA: TGCGCCAGCAGCCGAGACAGGTCTAGCACAGATACGCAGTATTTT
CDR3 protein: CASSRDRSSTDTQYF

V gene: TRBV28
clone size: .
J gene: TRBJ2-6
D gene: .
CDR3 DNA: TGTGCCAGCAGTCTCGGACGTAACTCTGGGGCCAACGTCCTGACTTTC
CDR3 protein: CASSLGRNSGANVLTF

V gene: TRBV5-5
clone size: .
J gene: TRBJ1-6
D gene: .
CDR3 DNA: TGTGCCAGCACCATCTCCACGGGGCTTAATTCACCCCTCCACTTT
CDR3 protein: CASTISTGLNSPLHF

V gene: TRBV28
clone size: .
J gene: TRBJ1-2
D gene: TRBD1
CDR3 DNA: TGTGCCAGCAGTTTGATAACAGGGGGTCCCGGCTACACCTTC
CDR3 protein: CASSLITGGPGYTF

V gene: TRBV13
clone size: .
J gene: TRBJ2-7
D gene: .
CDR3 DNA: TGTGCCAGCAGCTTACGCTTCTCCTACGAGCAGTACTTC
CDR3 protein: CASSLRFSYEQYF

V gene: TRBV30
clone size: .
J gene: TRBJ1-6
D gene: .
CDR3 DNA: TGTGCCTGGAGTGACGGCGGATCTTATAATTCACCCCTCCACTTT
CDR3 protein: CAWSDGGSYNSPLHF

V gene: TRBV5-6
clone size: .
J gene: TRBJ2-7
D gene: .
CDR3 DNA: TGTGCCAGCAGCTTGATAGGGGATGCCTACGAGCAGTACTTC
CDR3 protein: CASSLIGDAYEQYF

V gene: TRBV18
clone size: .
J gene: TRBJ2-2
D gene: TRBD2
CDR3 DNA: TGTGCCAGCTCACCCGCGGGAGGGCCCGGGGAGCTGTTTTTT
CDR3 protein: CASSPAGGPGELFF

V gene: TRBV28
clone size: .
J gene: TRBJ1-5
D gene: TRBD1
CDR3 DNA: TGTGCCAGCAGTTCCCCGGCGAGGACAGGCAGCAATCAGCCCCAGCATTTT
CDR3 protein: CASSSPARTGSNQPQHF

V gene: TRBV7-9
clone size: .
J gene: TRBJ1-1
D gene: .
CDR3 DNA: TGTGCCAGCAGCTTAGCAGGGAGGACTGAAGCTTTCTTT
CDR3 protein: CASSLAGRTEAFF

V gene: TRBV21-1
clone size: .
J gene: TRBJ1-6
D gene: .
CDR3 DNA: TGTGCCAGCAGAGGGAACAATCCAGGAGGGGATAATTCACCCCTCCACTTT
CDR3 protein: CASRGNNPGGDNSPLHF

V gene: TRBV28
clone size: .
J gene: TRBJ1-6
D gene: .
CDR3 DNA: TGTGCCAGCAGTTTAGGGCCAGAAAATTCACCCCTCCACTTT
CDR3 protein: CASSLGPENSPLHF

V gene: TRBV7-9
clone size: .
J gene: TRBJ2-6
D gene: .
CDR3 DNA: TGTGCCAGCAGCTTGTACTTCTCTGGGGCCAACGTCCTGACTTTC
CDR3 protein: CASSLYFSGANVLTF

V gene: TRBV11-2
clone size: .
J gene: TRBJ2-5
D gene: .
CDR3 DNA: TGTGCCAGCAGCCCCCAGAGAGAGACCCAGTACTTC
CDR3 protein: CASSPQRETQYF

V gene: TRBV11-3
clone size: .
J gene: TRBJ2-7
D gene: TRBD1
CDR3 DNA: TGTGCCAGCAGCGCTGGGACAGGAGGCTACGAGCAGTACTTC
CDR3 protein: CASSAGTGGYEQYF

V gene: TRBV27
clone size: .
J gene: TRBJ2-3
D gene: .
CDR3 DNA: TGTGCCAGCAGTCCTACCGGGACAAGTCGCACAGATACGCAGTATTTT
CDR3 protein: CASSPTGTSRTDTQYF

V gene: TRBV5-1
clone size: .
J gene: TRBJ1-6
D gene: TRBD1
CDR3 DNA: TGCGCCAGCAGCAAAGGACCGGGACAGGTTTCACCCCTCCACTTT
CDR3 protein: CASSKGPGQVSPLHF

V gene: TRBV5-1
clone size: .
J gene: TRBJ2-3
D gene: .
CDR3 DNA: TGCGCCAGCAGCTTGGATGCGATCTTTAGCACAGATACGCAGTATTTT
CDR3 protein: CASSLDAIFSTDTQYF

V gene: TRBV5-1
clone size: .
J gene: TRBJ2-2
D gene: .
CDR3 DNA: TGCGCCAGCAAGGGAGCGAACACCGGGGAGCTGTTTTTT
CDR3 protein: CASKGANTGELFF

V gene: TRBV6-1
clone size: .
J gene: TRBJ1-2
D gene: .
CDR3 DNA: TGTGCCAGCAGTGAAATATATTATGGCTACACCTTC
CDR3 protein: CASSEIYYGYTF

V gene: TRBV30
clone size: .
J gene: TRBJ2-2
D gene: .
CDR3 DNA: TGTGCCTGGAGTCGGGAGAACACCGGGGAGCTGTTTTTT
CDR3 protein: CAWSRENTGELFF

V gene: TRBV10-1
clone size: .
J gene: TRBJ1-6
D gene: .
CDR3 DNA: TGCGCCAGCAGTGAGGGCTCAGGGAATTCACCCCTCCACTTT
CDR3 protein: CASSEGSGNSPLHF